The entry below gives a single T cell receptor (beta chain) sequence along with its context. This sample was included in a study of blood T cell repertoires in COVID-19. Study details: PBMCs, B-cell-depleted T cells, or T cells were the source of the cDNA or gDNA that made up the material.

TCRdb keeps only in-frame clones here, not all; method: immunoSEQ multiplex PCR. The sample carries 300,000 to 450,000 clones, around 87% recorded once. The V end was cut by 2 bases, the J end by 5 bases, with 12 bases between. This CDR3 region has 14 residues. Germline V gene sequence: CDR1 ENHRY, CDR2 SYGVKD. The J gene is TRBJ1-1, the V gene TRBV10-3, with a tentative D call TRBD1 (6 bases). The sequence derives from a man aged 35 to 55 in a cohort exposed to, infected with or recovered from COVID-19 (not recorded which). Sequencing input: PBMCs or T cells enriched from blood (not recorded which). The CDR3 here is CAISERDQGTEAFF. The CDR3 bases are TGTGCCATCAGTGAGCGGGACCAGGGGACTGAAGCTTTCTTT.